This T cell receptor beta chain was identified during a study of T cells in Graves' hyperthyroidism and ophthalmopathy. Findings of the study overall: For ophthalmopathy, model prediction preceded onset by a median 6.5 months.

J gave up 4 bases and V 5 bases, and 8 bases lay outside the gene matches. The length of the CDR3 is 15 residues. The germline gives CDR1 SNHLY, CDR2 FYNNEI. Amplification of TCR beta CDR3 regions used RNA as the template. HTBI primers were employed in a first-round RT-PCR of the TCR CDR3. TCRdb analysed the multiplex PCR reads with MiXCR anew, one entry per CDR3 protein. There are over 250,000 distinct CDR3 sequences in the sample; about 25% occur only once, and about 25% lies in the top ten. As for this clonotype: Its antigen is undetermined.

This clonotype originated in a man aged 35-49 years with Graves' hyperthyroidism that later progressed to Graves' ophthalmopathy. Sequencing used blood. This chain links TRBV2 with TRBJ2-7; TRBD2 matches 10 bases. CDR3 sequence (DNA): TGTGCCAGCAGTCCAAGGACTAGCGGTGCATACGAGCAGTACTTC. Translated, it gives CASSPRTSGAYEQYF.